This T cell receptor beta chain is from a study of T cell changes during pregnancy in multiple sclerosis. The table came from immunoSEQ multiplex PCR; TCRdb's copy has only in-frame clones and leaves some out. The sample includes 35,000 to 55,000 clones, 85% to 95% of them seen just once. The germline CDR1 and CDR2 sequences are KGHSH and LQKENI. CDR3 length: 12 amino acids. The ends were cut back, 0 bases at V and 6 bases at J, with 4 bases in the middle. Sequenced material: peripheral blood. The source of this sequence is a female donor with multiple sclerosis, enrolled in a pregnancy study. The chain links TRBV18 to TRBJ2-3; no clear D. The CDR3 region has the DNA TGTGCCAGCTCACCACCGTCTGATACGCAGTATTTT. It specifies CASSPPSDTQYF.